Below are 29 T cell receptor beta chains sequenced from a single sample in a study of T cell repertoires in cytomegalovirus infection. These receptors' targets are unknown. MiXCR was run by TCRdb on the reads, yielding one entry per CDR3 protein. The sample shows about 920,000 distinct CDR3 sequences, roughly 30% of them seen only once. Source: cultured CD8+ T cells from PBMCs, taken from culture after CMV antigen stimulation. These receptors were obtained from a human donor in good health (CMV status not recorded). Some clones in this sample may be carry-over from other donors' samples.

The CDR3 nucleotides read TGTGCCATCAGTGCCCGGGACAGGGTTTTGAGTACTGAAGCTTTCTTT. Protein sequence: CAISARDRVLSTEAFF. The chain has TRBV10-3 and TRBJ1-1; 9 nucleotides align to TRBD1. The trim removed 4 bases at V and 5 bases at J, leaving 11 bases unmatched. Looked up from germline, CDR1 is ENHRY and CDR2 is SYGVKD. The CDR3 contains 16 residues.

This chain links TRBV27 with TRBJ2-1; D is possibly TRBD1 (6 bases). This CDR3 contains 10 residues. In germline, CDR1 is MNHEY, CDR2 SMNVEV (reference sequence). DNA for the CDR3: TGTCTCTCAGGGGTCAATGAGCAGTTCTTC. It specifies CLSGVNEQFF.

This sequence joins TRBV25-1 and TRBJ1-5; D gene uncertain. In germline, CDR1 is MGHDK, CDR2 SYGVNS. V dropped 4 bases and J dropped 0 bases, with 7 bases sitting between them. The CDR3 extends over 14 amino acids. The CDR3 here is CASSAAGSNQPQHF. Written as DNA, the CDR3 is TGTGCCAGCAGTGCGGCGGGTAGCAATCAGCCCCAGCATTTT.

This clonotype was detected a few times. The V gene is TRBV23-1, the J gene TRBJ1-5, with 11 bases identical to TRBD1. TRBV23-1 is annotated as an ORF whose role is uncertain. This CDR3 is built from 16 residues. V was pared by 0 bases and J by 5 bases, with 3 bases of the junction left unmatched. CDR3 nucleotide sequence: TGCGCCAGCAGTCAATCGGGACAGGGGGACGATCAGCCCCAGCATTTT. This sequence encodes CASSQSGQGDDQPQHF.

The chain recombines TRBV5-6 with TRBJ2-3, with 10 positions matching TRBD1. The CDR3 length is 15 residues. CDR1 and CDR2 from the germline V gene are SGHDT and YYEEEE. V shed 3 bases, J shed 9 bases, and the junction held 10 bases outside the gene matches. CDR3 nucleotide sequence: TGTGCCAGCAGCTCCGGGACAGGGGCATTTAGGACGCAGTATTTT. Translated: CASSSGTGAFRTQYF. Complete variable domain (other parts from reference TRBV5-6 and TRBJ2-3): DAGVTQSPTHLIKTRGQQVTLRCSPKSGHDTVSWYQQALGQGPQFIFQYYEEEERQRGNFPDRFSGHQFPNYSSELNVNALLLGDSALYLCASSSGTGAFRTQYFGPGTRLTVL.

This clonotype was detected many times. The chain has TRBV6-4 and TRBJ1-1; D not resolved. Germline V gene lookup returns CDR1 MRHNA and CDR2 SNTAGT. Trimming pared 3 bases from V and 4 bases from J, leaving 3 bases between. The CDR3 sequence is 11 residues long. Here the CDR3 reads CASSDSTEAFF. The CDR3 DNA is TGTGCCAGCAGTGATTCCACTGAAGCTTTCTTT.

V and J are TRBV6-2 or TRBV6-3 and TRBJ1-1; TRBD1 matches 9 bases. V dropped 6 bases and J dropped 11; count of bases not matched to a gene: 10. This CDR3 contains 13 residues. CDR1 and CDR2 (germline): MNHEY, SVGEGT. The CDR3 bases are TGTGCCAGCAGCAAAACAGGGGGCGAATCGGCTTTCTTT. This gives the protein CASSKTGGESAFF.

The chain combines TRBV5-1 with TRBJ1-2, with D maybe TRBD1 (5 bases). V was pared by 4 bases and J by 8 bases, with 9 bases between. The V gene's germline CDR1 is SGHRS and CDR2 YFSETQ. This CDR3 region has 11 residues. The CDR3 here is CASSGGHGYTF. The CDR3 nucleotides are TGCGCCAGCAGCGGGGGTCACGGCTACACCTTC.

The DNA of the CDR3 is TGTGCCAGCAGCGTATACGGACGGGCGAAGAATGAAAAACTGTTTTTT. This gives the protein CASSVYGRAKNEKLFF. The genes are TRBV5-4 and TRBJ1-4, with D unclear. The CDR3 extends over 16 amino acids. V shed 4 bases and J shed 5 bases, with 18 bases lying between them. Germline V gene sequence: CDR1 SGHNT, CDR2 YYREEE (reference sequence).

There are a few counts of this clonotype. The V call is TRBV27, the J call TRBJ1-4, with D possibly being TRBD1 (5 bases). The length of the CDR3 is 15 residues. CDR1 and CDR2 from the germline V gene are MNHEY and SMNVEV (reference sequence). V shed 8 bases and J shed 7 bases, with 20 bases lying between them. CDR3 region: CASASPGVRGEKLFF. Written as DNA, the CDR3 is TGTGCCAGCGCATCCCCCGGGGTGAGGGGTGAAAAACTGTTTTTT.

The sample holds many counts of this clonotype. This sequence joins TRBV6-2 or TRBV6-3 and TRBJ1-6; no clear D gene. The germline V gene encodes CDR1 MNHEY and CDR2 SVGEGT. Trimming shortened V by 6 bases and J by 4 bases, and 7 bases separated the two germline ends. There are 13 residues in the CDR3. The CDR3 nucleotides read TGTGCCAGCAGATTTGAATATAATTCACCCCTCCACTTT. Translation gives CASRFEYNSPLHF.

The chain links TRBV6-6 to TRBJ2-2; no definite D call. The CDR3 covers 15 residues. Trimming cost V 4 bases and J 1 base, with 10 bases left between them. In germline, CDR1 is MNHNY, CDR2 SVGAGI (reference sequence). The CDR3 nucleotides read TGTGCCAGCAGTTTACGGAAGGGGAACACCGGGGAGCTGTTTTTT. Its protein is CASSLRKGNTGELFF.

The CDR3 nucleotides read TGTGCCAGCAGCACATCCTGGGAGCTGTTTTTT. Its protein is CASSTSWELFF. The chain carries TRBV7-9 and TRBJ2-2; D call uncertain. CDR3 length: 11 residues. V lost 5 bases, J lost 9 bases, and 7 bases lay in between. Per germline, CDR1 SEHNR and CDR2 FQNEAQ (reference sequence).

The chain couples TRBV27 to TRBJ2-7; D is possibly TRBD1 (6 bases). Germline CDR1 MNHEY, CDR2 SMNVEV (reference sequence). The CDR3 covers 15 residues. The germline V and J ends were trimmed by 6 bases and 3 bases, with 18 bases remaining between them. Here the CDR3 reads CASSPSGTHHYEQYF. The DNA of the CDR3 is TGTGCCAGCAGCCCCTCCGGGACACATCACTACGAGCAGTACTTC.

CDR3 DNA: TGTGCCAGCAAATTTGTGGGACTAGGAAACATTCAGTACTTC. Translated, it gives CASKFVGLGNIQYF. The chain has TRBV27 and TRBJ2-4, with 8 positions matching TRBD2. There are 14 residues in the CDR3. From germline, CDR1 is MNHEY and CDR2 SMNVEV (reference sequence). Germline trimming cut 7 bases from V and 6 bases from J; bases unmatched to any gene: 8.

This clonotype was detected only a few times. The chain recombines TRBV12-5 with TRBJ2-3; D is uncertain. The CDR3 extends over 15 amino acids. Germline V CDR1 and CDR2: LGHNT, FRNRAP. V was clipped by 2 bases and J by 2 bases, with 11 bases between them. The CDR3 coding sequence is TGTGCTAGTGGTTTGCTACGTTTCGACACAGATACGCAGTATTTT. This sequence encodes CASGLLRFDTDTQYF.

V is TRBV5-1 and J is TRBJ2-1; no firm D call. The V and J ends lost 4 bases and 6 bases respectively, with 14 bases between them. Germline V gene sequence: CDR1 SGHRS, CDR2 YFSETQ. CDR3 length equals 14 residues. In DNA, the CDR3 is TGCGCCAGCAGCCGCCGTGGCAACCCCAATGAGCAGTTCTTC. This gives the protein CASSRRGNPNEQFF.

This rearrangement joins TRBV7-9 to TRBJ2-1; D may match TRBD1 or TRBD2 (6 bases each). CDR1 and CDR2 from the germline V gene are SEHNR and FQNEAQ (reference sequence). V lost 1 base, J lost 8 bases, and 18 bases lay in between. The CDR3 spans 16 residues. CDR3 in DNA: TGTGCCAGCAGCTTAGAGCCGGGGGCACGTCTGTATGAGCAGTTCTTC. Translated, it gives CASSLEPGARLYEQFF. The complete variable domain, with remaining parts taken from reference TRBV7-9 and TRBJ2-1, reads DTGVSQNPRHKITKRGQNVTFRCDPISEHNRLYWYRQTLGQGPEFLTYFQNEAQLEKSRLLSDRFSAERPKGSFSTLEIQRTEQGDSAMYLCASSLEPGARLYEQFFGPGTRLTVL.

This clonotype was picked up one time. At one of its ends the junction is not consistent with the germline gene, which may arise from a read error. V and J are TRBV5-4 and TRBJ2-2, with 10 bases identical to TRBD1. The length of the CDR3 is 16 residues. Germline V gives CDR1 SGHNT, CDR2 YYREEE (reference sequence). DNA for the CDR3: TGTGTCAGCAGCATTGACAGGGGGCAGAACACCGGGGAGCTGTTTTTT. Translation gives CVSSIDRGQNTGELFF.

This sequence joins TRBV9 and TRBJ2-1, with 8 bases identical to TRBD1. V shed 0 bases and J 10 bases; nucleotides not matched to a gene: 9. The CDR3 sequence is 15 residues long. The germline CDR1 and CDR2 sequences are SGDLS and YYNGEE. Here the CDR3 reads CASSVASGGHREQFF. For the CDR3, the DNA is TGTGCCAGCAGCGTAGCTTCAGGGGGCCATCGGGAGCAGTTCTTC.

The CDR3 loop is CASSLAGELAGTTGELFF. In DNA form, the CDR3 reads TGTGCCAGCAGCTTAGCGGGTGAACTAGCGGGGACCACCGGGGAGCTGTTTTTT. The chain has TRBV7-2 and TRBJ2-2; 10 bases align to TRBD2. V trimming: 0 bases; J trimming: 4 bases; junction bases outside the gene matches: 8. The germline gives CDR1 SGHTA, CDR2 FQGNSA. This CDR3 has 18 residues.

This clonotype has ten or more counts. This chain connects TRBV7-8 to TRBJ1-3; TRBD1 might be the D (5 bases). V lost 5 bases and J 2 bases, leaving 19 bases between the germline ends. The CDR3 is 17 amino acids. Germline V lookup: CDR1 SGHVS, CDR2 FQNEAQ. For the CDR3, the DNA is TGTGCCAGCAGCCATCCCCGCCAGGGTCCAGCTGGAAACACCATATATTTT. This translates into CASSHPRQGPAGNTIYF.

V and J are TRBV12-3 or TRBV12-4 and TRBJ1-5; D uncertain. Deletions cut 3 bases from V and 5 bases from J, with 8 bases between. The CDR3 length is 13 residues. CDR3 bases: TGTGCCAGCAGTTTGGCTTTTCATCAGCCCCAGCATTTT. Amino acids: CASSLAFHQPQHF.

The chain joins TRBV7-3 to TRBJ2-3, with 9 bases fitting TRBD2. The CDR3 sequence is 15 residues long. V lost 2 bases, J lost 6 bases, and 6 bases stayed unmatched. CDR1 SGHTA and CDR2 FQGTGA come from the germline V gene. CDR3 in DNA: TGTGCCAGCAGCTTACTAGCGGGGTTTCAGGATACGCAGTATTTT. This sequence encodes CASSLLAGFQDTQYF.

This clonotype was seen just once. The rearrangement joins TRBV10-3 to TRBJ1-5; 7 bases align to TRBD1. The length of the CDR3 is 17 residues. J gave up 3 bases and V 6 bases, and 14 bases lay outside the gene matches. Germline V CDR1 and CDR2: ENHRY, SYGVKD. CDR3 protein: CAISATGVSPDNQPQHF. CDR3 nucleotide sequence: TGTGCCATCAGCGCTACAGGGGTTTCGCCCGACAATCAGCCCCAGCATTTT.

Only a few counts were recorded for this clonotype. The chain uses TRBV6-5 and TRBJ1-1; D unclear. The CDR3 totals 14 residues. From germline, CDR1 is MNHEY and CDR2 SVGAGI. Trimming stripped 5 bases from V and 3 bases from J, with 13 bases between. The CDR3 nucleotides read TGTGCCAGCAGTGGAACAGACGACCACACTGAAGCTTTCTTT. Translated, it gives CASSGTDDHTEAFF.

This clonotype has a handful of counts. This chain uses TRBV12-3 or TRBV12-4 with TRBJ2-3; 10 bases map to TRBD2. This CDR3 comprises 17 residues. V shed 4 bases, J shed 1 base, and the junction held 8 bases outside the gene matches. CDR3 sequence reads: CASSSLLAGPGTDTQYF. CDR3 DNA: TGTGCCAGCAGTTCCTTACTAGCGGGGCCTGGCACAGATACGCAGTATTTT.

CDR3: CASSLANRAQYV. CDR3 sequence (DNA): TGTGCCAGCAGCTTAGCCAACAGGGCGCAGTACGTC. This chain uses TRBV7-6 with TRBJ2-7; D is possibly TRBD1 (6 bases). Per the germline V gene, CDR1 is SGHVS and CDR2 is FNYEAQ. The V and J ends lost 0 bases and 9 bases respectively, with 9 bases between them. This CDR3 region has 12 residues.

The chain uses TRBV12-3 or TRBV12-4 and TRBJ1-5; D possibly corresponds to TRBD1 (6 bases). V shed 1 base and J shed 8 bases, with 18 bases lying between them. CDR3 length: 16 residues. The CDR3 DNA sequence: TGTGCCAGCAGTTTAGTGGGGGGCCACGCGGATGAGCCCCAGCATTTT. Translating it yields CASSLVGGHADEPQHF.